This T cell receptor (beta chain) originates from a study of shared clonotypes between healthy human individuals. For every subset, genomic DNA was evenly distributed across several immunoSEQ plates. Only in-frame clones appear in the TCRdb table, and some are missing; sequencing was by immunoSEQ multiplex PCR. Counted here are fewer than 850,000 clones, 72% occurring once; the ten biggest clones make up 1.8%. Comment on this clone: What it binds is not known.

The study's findings and limits: A generally larger estimated richness was seen in naive subsets than in memory subsets. Sampling covered blood only; tissue repertoires likely differ.

V was pared by 3 bases and J by 3 bases, with 2 bases of the junction left unmatched. CDR3 length: 15 residues. The germline V gene encodes CDR1 SGDLS and CDR2 YYNGEE. CD4+ cells underwent separation, giving CD45RA+ naive and CD45RA-negative memory subsets. The sequenced sample was memory CD4+ T cells sorted from blood. The subset denotes: CD45RA-negative fraction. The source of this sequence is a woman aged 25 to 39 in good health. V usage is TRBV9 and J usage is TRBJ2-2, with 10 bases that match TRBD2. The CDR3 protein is CASSDGTSDTGELFF. The DNA for the CDR3 is TGTGCCAGCAGCGACGGGACTAGCGACACCGGGGAGCTGTTTTTT.